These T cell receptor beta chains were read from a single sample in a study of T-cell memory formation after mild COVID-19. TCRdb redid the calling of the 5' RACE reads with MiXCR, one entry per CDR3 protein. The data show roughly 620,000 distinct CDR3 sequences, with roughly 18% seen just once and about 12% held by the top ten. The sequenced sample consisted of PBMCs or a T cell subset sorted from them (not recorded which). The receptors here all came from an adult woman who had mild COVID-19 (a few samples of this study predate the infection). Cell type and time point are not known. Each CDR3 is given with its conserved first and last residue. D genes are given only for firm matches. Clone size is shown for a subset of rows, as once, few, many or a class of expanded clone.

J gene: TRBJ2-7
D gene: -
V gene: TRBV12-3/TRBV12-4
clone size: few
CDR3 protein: CASSLPKSGIYEQYF
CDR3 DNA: TGTGCCAGCAGTTTACCCAAGTCGGGGATCTACGAGCAGTACTTC

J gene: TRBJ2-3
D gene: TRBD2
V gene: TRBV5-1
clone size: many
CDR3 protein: CASSSGLAGGWTDTQYF
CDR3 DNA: TGCGCCAGCAGCTCGGGACTAGCGGGGGGATGGACAGATACGCAGTATTTT

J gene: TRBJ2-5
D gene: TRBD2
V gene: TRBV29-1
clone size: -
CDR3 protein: CSARAGGPLRETQYF
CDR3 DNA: TGCAGCGCTCGAGCGGGAGGGCCTTTACGGGAGACCCAGTACTTC

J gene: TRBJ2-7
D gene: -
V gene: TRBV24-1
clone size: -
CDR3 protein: CATSDSSARTAYEQYF
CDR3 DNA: TGTGCCACCAGTGATTCTTCTGCCCGGACCGCCTACGAGCAGTACTTC

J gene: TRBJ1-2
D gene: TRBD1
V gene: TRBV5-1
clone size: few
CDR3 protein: CASSLLYPMEDRGRGYTF
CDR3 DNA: TGCGCCAGCAGCTTGTTATACCCGATGGAGGACAGGGGTCGTGGCTACACCTTC

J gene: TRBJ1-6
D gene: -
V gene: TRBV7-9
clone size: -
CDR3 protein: CASRPTDINSPLHF
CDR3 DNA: TGTGCCAGCAGACCCACGGACATTAATTCACCCCTCCACTTT

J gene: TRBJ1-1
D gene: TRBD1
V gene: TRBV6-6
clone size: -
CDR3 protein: CASNGQGSTAFF
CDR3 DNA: TGTGCCAGCAACGGACAGGGCTCAACAGCTTTCTTT

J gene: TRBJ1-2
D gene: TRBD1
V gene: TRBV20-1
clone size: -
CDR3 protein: CSGRQGSYGYTF
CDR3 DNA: TGCAGTGGAAGACAGGGATCCTATGGCTACACCTTC

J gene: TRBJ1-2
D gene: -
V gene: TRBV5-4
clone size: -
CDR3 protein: CASSLTGTYGYTF
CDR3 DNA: TGTGCCAGCAGCTTGACAGGGACCTATGGCTACACCTTC

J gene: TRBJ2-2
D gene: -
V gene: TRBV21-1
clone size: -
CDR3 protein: CASSKAEGARTGELFF
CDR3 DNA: TGTGCCAGCAGCAAAGCAGAAGGGGCGCGCACCGGGGAGCTGTTTTTT

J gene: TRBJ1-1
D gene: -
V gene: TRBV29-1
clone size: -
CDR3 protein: CSVEKSGGGDTEAFF
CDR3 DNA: TGCAGCGTTGAAAAGTCGGGGGGTGGTGACACTGAAGCTTTCTTT

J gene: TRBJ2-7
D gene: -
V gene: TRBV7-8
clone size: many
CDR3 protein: CASSWRDGGSYEQYF
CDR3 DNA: TGTGCCAGCAGCTGGAGGGACGGGGGTTCCTACGAGCAGTACTTC

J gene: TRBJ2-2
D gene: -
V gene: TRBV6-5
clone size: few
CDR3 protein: CASYGNTGELFF
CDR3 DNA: TGTGCCTCCTACGGTAACACCGGGGAGCTGTTTTTT

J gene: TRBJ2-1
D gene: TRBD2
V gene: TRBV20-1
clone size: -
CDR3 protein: CSARDGTSNNEQFF
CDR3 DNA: TGCAGTGCTAGAGATGGGACTAGTAACAATGAGCAGTTCTTC

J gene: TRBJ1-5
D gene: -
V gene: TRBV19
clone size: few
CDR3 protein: CASSMPPRAQPQHF
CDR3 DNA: TGTGCCAGTAGTATGCCCCCTAGGGCTCAGCCCCAGCATTTT

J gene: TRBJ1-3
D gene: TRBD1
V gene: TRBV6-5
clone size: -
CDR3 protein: CASSRAYRGDSGNTIYF
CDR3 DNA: TGTGCCAGCTCGAGAGCGTACAGGGGCGATAGTGGAAACACCATATATTTT

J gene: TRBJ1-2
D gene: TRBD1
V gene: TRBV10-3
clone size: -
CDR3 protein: CAISEGRDRSYGYTF
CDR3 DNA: TGTGCCATCAGTGAGGGTCGGGACAGAAGCTATGGCTACACCTTC

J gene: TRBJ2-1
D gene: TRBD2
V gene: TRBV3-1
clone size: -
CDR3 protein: CASSQDALAGYNEQFF
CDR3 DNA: TGTGCCAGCAGCCAAGATGCACTAGCGGGCTACAATGAGCAGTTCTTC

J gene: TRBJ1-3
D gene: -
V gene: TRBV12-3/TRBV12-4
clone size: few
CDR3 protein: CASSLYRRSGNTIYF
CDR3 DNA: TGTGCCAGCAGTTTGTACAGGCGCTCTGGAAACACCATATATTTT

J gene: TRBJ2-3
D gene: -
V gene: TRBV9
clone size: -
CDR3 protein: CASSPMQLGAQYF
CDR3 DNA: TGTGCCAGCAGCCCGATGCAACTAGGGGCGCAGTATTTT

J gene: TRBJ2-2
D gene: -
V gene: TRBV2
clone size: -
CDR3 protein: CASSEARAGQTGELFF
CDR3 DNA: TGTGCCAGCAGTGAAGCGCGGGCGGGGCAGACCGGGGAGCTGTTTTTT

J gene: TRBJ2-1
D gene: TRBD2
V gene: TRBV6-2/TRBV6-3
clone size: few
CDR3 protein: CATTQRASGSLGYNEQFF
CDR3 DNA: TGTGCCACCACCCAGAGGGCTAGCGGGAGTTTGGGATACAATGAGCAGTTCTTC

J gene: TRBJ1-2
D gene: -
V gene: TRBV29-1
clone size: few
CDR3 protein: CSVEGTVSYGYTF
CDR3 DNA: TGCAGCGTTGAAGGAACAGTAAGCTATGGCTACACCTTC

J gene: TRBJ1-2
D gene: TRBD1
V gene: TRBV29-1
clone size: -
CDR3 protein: CSVDGTGLRYGYTF
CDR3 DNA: TGCAGCGTTGATGGGACAGGGCTTCGCTATGGCTACACCTTC

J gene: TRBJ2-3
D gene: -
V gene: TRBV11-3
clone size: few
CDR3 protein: CASSQISSTDTQYF
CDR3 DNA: TGTGCCAGCAGCCAGATCAGCTCCACAGATACGCAGTATTTT

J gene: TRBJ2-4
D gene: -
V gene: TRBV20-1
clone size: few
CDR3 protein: CSAREAGGVIQYF
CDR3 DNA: TGCAGTGCTAGAGAGGCTGGCGGCGTCATTCAGTACTTC

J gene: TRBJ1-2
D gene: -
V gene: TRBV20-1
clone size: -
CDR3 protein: CSARIVVAVSYGYTF
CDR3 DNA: TGCAGTGCTAGAATCGTGGTAGCAGTCTCCTATGGCTACACCTTC

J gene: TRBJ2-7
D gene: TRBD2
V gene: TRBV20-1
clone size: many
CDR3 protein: CSARRPSGDPYEQYF
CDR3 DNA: TGCAGTGCCCGTCGCCCTAGCGGGGATCCCTACGAGCAGTACTTC

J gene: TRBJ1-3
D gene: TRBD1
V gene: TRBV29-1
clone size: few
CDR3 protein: CSAETGTGLNTIYF
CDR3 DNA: TGCAGCGCAGAAACCGGGACAGGGTTGAACACCATATATTTT

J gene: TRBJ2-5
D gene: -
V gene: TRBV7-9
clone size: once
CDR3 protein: CASSLVESYQETQYF
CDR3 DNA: TGTGCCAGCAGCTTAGTGGAGTCGTACCAAGAGACCCAGTACTTC

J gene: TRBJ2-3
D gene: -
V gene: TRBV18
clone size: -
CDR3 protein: CASSPLGASTDTQYF
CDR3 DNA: TGTGCCAGCTCACCACTCGGGGCCTCCACAGATACGCAGTATTTT

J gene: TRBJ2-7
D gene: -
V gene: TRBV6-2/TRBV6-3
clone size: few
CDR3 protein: CASSYLGYYEQYF
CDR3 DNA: TGTGCCAGCAGTTACCTAGGGTACTACGAGCAGTACTTC

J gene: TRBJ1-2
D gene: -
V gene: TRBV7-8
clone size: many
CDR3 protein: CASSRRDSNYGYTF
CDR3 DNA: TGTGCCAGCAGCCGTCGCGACAGTAACTATGGCTACACCTTC

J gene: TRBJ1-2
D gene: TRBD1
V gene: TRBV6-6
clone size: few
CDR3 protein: CASSTRGHVGYTF
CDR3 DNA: TGTGCCAGCAGTACCAGGGGGCATGTTGGCTACACCTTC

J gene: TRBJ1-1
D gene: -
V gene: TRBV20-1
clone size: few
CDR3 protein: CSVEGLGDTEAFF
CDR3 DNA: TGCAGTGTAGAGGGACTGGGAGACACTGAAGCTTTCTTT

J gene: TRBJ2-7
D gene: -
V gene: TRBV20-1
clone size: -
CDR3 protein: CSAGERDRSYEQYF
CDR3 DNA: TGCAGTGCTGGGGAACGGGACCGGTCCTACGAGCAGTACTTC

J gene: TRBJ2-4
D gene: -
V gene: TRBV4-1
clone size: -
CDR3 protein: CASSQESRRGKNIQYF
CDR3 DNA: TGCGCCAGCAGCCAAGAATCGAGGCGGGGCAAAAACATTCAGTACTTC

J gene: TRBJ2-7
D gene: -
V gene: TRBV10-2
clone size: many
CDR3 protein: CASSESPRYEQYF
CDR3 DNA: TGCGCCAGCAGTGAGTCGCCGCGGTACGAGCAGTACTTC

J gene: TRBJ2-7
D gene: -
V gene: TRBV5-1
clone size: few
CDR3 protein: CASSPGHHYEQYF
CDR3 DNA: TGCGCCAGCAGCCCGGGACACCACTACGAGCAGTACTTC

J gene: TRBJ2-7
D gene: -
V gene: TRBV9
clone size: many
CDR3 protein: CASSAGAGVEQYF
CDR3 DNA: TGTGCCAGCAGCGCCGGAGCAGGGGTCGAGCAGTACTTC

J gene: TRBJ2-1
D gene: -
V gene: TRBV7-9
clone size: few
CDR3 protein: CASSLISPSSYNEQFF
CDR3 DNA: TGTGCCAGCAGCTTAATTTCACCGAGCTCCTACAATGAGCAGTTCTTC

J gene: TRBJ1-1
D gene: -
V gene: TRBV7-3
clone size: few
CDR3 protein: CASSTRTGTEAFF
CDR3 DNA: TGTGCCAGCAGCACCCGGACGGGCACTGAAGCTTTCTTT

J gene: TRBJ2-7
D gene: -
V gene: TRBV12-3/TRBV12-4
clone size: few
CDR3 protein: CASSFSTGSVEQYF
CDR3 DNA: TGTGCCAGCAGTTTTTCAACAGGCTCGGTCGAGCAGTACTTC

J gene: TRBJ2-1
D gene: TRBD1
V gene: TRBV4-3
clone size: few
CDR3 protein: CASSQDTGAFSNEQFF
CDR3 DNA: TGCGCCAGCAGCCAAGACACAGGGGCGTTTTCCAATGAGCAGTTCTTC

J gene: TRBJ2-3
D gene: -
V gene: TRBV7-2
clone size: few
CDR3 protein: CASSWGLATDTQYF
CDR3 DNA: TGTGCCAGCAGCTGGGGGCTAGCCACAGATACGCAGTATTTT

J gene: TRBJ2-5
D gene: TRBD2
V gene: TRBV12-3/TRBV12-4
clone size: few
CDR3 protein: CASSYEDYSLAEPQETQYF
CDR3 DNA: TGTGCCAGCAGTTACGAGGACTATTCCCTAGCGGAACCCCAAGAGACCCAGTACTTC

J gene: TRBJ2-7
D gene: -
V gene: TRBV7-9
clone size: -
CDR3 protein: CASSKGPPRDYEQYF
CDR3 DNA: TGTGCCAGCAGCAAGGGGCCTCCAAGGGACTACGAGCAGTACTTC

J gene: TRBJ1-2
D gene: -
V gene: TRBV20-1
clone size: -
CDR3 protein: CSASDKQDYGYTF
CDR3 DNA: TGCAGTGCTAGTGACAAGCAAGACTATGGCTACACCTTC

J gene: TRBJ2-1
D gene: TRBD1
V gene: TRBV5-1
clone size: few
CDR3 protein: CASRDRGTYNEQFF
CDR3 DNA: TGCGCCAGCAGAGACAGGGGGACCTACAATGAGCAGTTCTTC

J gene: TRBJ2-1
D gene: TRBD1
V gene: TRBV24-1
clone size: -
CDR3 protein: CATSAGRGLSTKYNEQFF
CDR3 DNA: TGTGCCACCAGTGCGGGCAGGGGGCTGTCGACGAAGTACAATGAGCAGTTCTTC

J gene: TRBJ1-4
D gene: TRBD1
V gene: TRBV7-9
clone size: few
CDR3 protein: CASSSGQGSEKLFF
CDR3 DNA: TGTGCCAGCAGCTCGGGACAGGGGAGTGAAAAACTGTTTTTT

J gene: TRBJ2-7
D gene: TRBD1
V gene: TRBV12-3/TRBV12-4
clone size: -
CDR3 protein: CASSFGTGGNEQYF
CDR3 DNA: TGTGCCAGCAGTTTCGGGACAGGGGGCAACGAGCAGTACTTC

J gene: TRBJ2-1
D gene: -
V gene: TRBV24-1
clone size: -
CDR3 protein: CATSDSRVVLNRGNEQFF
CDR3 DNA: TGTGCCACCAGTGATTCCCGGGTGGTCCTCAACCGGGGCAATGAGCAGTTCTTC

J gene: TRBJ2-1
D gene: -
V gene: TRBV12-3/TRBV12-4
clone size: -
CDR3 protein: CASRFSASSYNEQFF
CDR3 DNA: TGTGCCAGCAGGTTTAGCGCGAGCTCCTACAATGAGCAGTTCTTC